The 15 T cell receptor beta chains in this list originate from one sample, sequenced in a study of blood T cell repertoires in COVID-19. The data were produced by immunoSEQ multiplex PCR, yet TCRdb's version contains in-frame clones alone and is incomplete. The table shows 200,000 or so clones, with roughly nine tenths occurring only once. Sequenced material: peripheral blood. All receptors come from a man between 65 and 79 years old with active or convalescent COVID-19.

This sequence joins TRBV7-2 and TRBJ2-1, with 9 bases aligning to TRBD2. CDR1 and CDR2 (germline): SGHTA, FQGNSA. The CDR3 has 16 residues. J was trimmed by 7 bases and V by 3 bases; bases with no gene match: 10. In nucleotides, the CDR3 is TGTGCCAGCAGCTTCCGCGGACTAGCGAAAGGGAATGAGCAGTTCTTC. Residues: CASSFRGLAKGNEQFF.

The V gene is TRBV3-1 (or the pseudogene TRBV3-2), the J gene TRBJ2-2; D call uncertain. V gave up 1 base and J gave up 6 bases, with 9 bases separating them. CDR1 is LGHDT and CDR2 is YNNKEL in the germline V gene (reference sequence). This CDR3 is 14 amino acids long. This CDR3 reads CASSQATSAGELFF. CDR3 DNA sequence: TGTGCCAGCAGCCAAGCTACTTCGGCCGGGGAGCTGTTTTTT.

CDR3 sequence reads: CASSRTGHSTDTQYF. DNA of the CDR3: TGTGCCAGCAGCCGTACGGGACATAGCACAGATACGCAGTATTTT. This chain uses TRBV5-4 with TRBJ2-3, with TRBD1 as a possible D gene (6 bases). From germline, CDR1 is SGHNT and CDR2 YYREEE (reference sequence). Trimming stripped 4 bases from V and 0 bases from J, with 12 bases between. There are 15 residues in the CDR3.

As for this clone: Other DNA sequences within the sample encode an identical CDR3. CDR3 coding DNA: TGTGCCAGCAGTTTCAGGGGTACGCAGTATTTT. Translated: CASSFRGTQYF. The rearrangement links TRBV28 to TRBJ2-3; D is perhaps TRBD1 (6 bases). Germline CDR1 reads MDHEN; CDR2 reads SYDVKM. The CDR3 extends over 11 amino acids. With 3 bases removed from V and 8 bases from J, the gap between germline ends came to 6 bases.

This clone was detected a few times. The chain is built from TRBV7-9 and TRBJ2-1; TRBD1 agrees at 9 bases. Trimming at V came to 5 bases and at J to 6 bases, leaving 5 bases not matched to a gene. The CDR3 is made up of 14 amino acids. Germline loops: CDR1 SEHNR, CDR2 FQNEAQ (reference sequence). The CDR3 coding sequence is TGTGCCAGCAGCCCGGGACAGGGATCCAATGAGCAGTTCTTC. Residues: CASSPGQGSNEQFF.

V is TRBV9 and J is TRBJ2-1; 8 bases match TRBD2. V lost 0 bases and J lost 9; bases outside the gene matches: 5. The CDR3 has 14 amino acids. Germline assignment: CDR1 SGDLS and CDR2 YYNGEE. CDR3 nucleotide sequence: TGTGCCAGCAGCGTAGTCGGGGGGGCCGGTGAGCAGTTCTTC. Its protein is CASSVVGGAGEQFF.

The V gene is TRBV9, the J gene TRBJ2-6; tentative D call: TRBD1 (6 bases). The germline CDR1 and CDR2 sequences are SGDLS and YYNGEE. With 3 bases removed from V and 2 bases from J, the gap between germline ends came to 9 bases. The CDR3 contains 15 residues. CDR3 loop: CASSETGTGANVLTF. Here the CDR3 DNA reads TGTGCCAGCAGCGAAACAGGGACTGGGGCCAACGTCCTGACTTTC.

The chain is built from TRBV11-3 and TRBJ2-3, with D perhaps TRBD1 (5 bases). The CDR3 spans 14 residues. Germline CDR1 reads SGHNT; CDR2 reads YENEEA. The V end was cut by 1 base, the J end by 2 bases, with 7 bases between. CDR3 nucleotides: TGTGCCAGCAGCTTAGGACAGATCACAGATACGCAGTATTTT. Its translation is CASSLGQITDTQYF.

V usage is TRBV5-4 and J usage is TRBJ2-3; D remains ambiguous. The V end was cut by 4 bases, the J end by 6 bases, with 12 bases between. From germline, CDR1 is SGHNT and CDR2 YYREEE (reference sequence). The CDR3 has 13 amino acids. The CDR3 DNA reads TGTGCCAGCAGCCCTCTTCCTTATGATACGCAGTATTTT. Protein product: CASSPLPYDTQYF.

CDR3 coding DNA: TGTGCCAGCAGCCAAGGCGGATACTATGGCTACACCTTC. Encoded protein: CASSQGGYYGYTF. The chain has TRBV3-1 (or the pseudogene TRBV3-2) and TRBJ1-2; D remains unclear. V was shortened by 1 base and J by 3 bases, with 6 bases between the two germline ends. The V gene's germline CDR1 is LGHDT and CDR2 YNNKEL (reference sequence). The CDR3 contains 13 residues.

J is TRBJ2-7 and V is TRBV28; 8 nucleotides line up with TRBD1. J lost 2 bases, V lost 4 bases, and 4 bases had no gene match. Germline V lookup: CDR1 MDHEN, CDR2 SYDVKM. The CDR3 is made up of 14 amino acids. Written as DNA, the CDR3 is TGTGCCAGCAGTTCGGCGGACAGGGCCTACGAGCAGTACTTC. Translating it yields CASSSADRAYEQYF.

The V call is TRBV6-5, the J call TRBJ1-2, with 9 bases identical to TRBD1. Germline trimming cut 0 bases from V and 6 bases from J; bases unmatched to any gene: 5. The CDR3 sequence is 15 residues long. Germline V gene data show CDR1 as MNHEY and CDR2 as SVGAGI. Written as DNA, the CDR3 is TGTGCCAGCAGTTACTCGTCGGGACAGGGCCATGGCTACACCTTC. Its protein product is CASSYSSGQGHGYTF.

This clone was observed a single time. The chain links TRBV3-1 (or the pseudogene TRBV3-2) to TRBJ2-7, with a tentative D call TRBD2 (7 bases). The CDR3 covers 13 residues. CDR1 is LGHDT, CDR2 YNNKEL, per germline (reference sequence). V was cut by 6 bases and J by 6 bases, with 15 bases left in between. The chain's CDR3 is CASREGGTIEQYF. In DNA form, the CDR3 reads TGTGCCAGCAGGGAGGGGGGGACGATCGAGCAGTACTTC.

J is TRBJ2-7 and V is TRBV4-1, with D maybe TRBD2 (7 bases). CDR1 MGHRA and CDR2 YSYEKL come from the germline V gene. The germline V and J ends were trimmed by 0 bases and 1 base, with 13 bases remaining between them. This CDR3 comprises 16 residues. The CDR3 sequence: CASSQEGGAYSYEQYF. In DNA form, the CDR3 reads TGCGCCAGCAGCCAAGAGGGGGGGGCGTATTCCTACGAGCAGTACTTC.

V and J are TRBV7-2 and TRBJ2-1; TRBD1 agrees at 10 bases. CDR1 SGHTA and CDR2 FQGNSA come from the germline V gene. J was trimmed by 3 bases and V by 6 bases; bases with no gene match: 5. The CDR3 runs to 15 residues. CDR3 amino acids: CASRKTGGLYNEQFF. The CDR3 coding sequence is TGTGCCAGCAGGAAGACAGGGGGCCTCTACAATGAGCAGTTCTTC.